This TCR beta chain was retrieved from a study of T-cell memory formation after mild COVID-19. Study in general: TCR clusters largely stayed donor specific.

The CDR3 loop spans 14 amino acids. Germline CDR1 and CDR2: SNHLY and FYNNEI. Each CDR3 protein is one row after TCRdb ran MiXCR on the 5' RACE reads. The data contain some 290,000 distinct CDR3 sequences, around 16% of them singletons. About this clonotype itself: A read error may produce the germline difference seen at one junction end.

The specimen sequenced was PBMCs or a T cell subset sorted from them (not recorded which). This sequence was found in a man younger than 35 who had mild COVID-19 (a few samples of this study predate the infection). Cell type and time point are not known. The chain recombines TRBV2 with TRBJ2-3; 7 bases align to TRBD1. CDR3 bases: TGTGCCAGCAGCGCGGACAGGATCACAGATACGCAGTATTTC. It yields the protein CASSADRITDTQYF.